These 15 T cell receptor beta chains originate from one sample sequenced in a study of identifying expanded T cells in peripheral blood. TCRdb keeps only in-frame clones here, not all; method: immunoSEQ multiplex PCR. The data show tens of thousands of clones, 84% seen once. Source material: blood. These receptors originate from a person aged 18-70 years in good health.

The chain carries TRBV7-2 and TRBJ2-3; 7 bases agree with TRBD2. The CDR3 spans 17 residues. Germline V lookup: CDR1 SGHTA, CDR2 FQGNSA. Germline trimming cut 3 bases from V and 4 bases from J; bases unmatched to any gene: 13. The CDR3 is CASSFRRPGGWADTQYF. The CDR3 region has the DNA TGTGCCAGCAGCTTTCGACGCCCGGGAGGATGGGCAGATACGCAGTATTTT. Supplemented by reference TRBV7-2 and TRBJ2-3, the full variable domain reads GAGVSQSPSNKVTEKGKDVELRCDPISGHTALYWYRQSLGQGLEFLIYFQGNSAPDKSGLPSDRFSAERTGGSVSTLTIQRTQQEDSAVYLCASSFRRPGGWADTQYFGPGTRLTVL.

The chain joins TRBV11-2 to TRBJ1-1; no firm D call. Trimming stripped 4 bases from V and 1 base from J, with 16 bases between. CDR1 is SGHAT, CDR2 FQNNGV, per germline. The CDR3 runs to 16 residues. DNA for the CDR3: TGTGCCAGCAGCTCGCCGTCTGGCGCTACGAACACTGAAGCTTTCTTT. This codes for CASSSPSGATNTEAFF.

The CDR3 sequence: CASSVDPSGGREYNEQFF. CDR3 sequence (DNA): TGTGCCAGCAGCGTAGACCCAAGCGGCGGGAGAGAATACAATGAGCAGTTCTTC. V and J are TRBV9 and TRBJ2-1; 7 positions agree with TRBD2. V was clipped by 0 bases and J by 4 bases; unmatched bases: 13. Germline assignment: CDR1 SGDLS and CDR2 YYNGEE. This CDR3 is built from 18 residues.

The V gene is TRBV20-1, the J gene TRBJ2-3; D remains unclear. The germline gives CDR1 DFQATT, CDR2 SNEGSKA (reference sequence). The CDR3 loop spans 11 amino acids. Trimming took 4 bases from V and 2 from J, leaving 4 bases between them. CDR3 amino acids: CSAKFTDTQYF. The CDR3, as DNA: TGCAGTGCTAAGTTCACAGATACGCAGTATTTT.

This clone has just one count. The chain carries TRBV7-9 and TRBJ2-7; D ambiguous. The germline V and J ends were trimmed by 1 base and 5 bases, with 3 bases remaining between them. The CDR3 is 11 amino acids. Germline loops: CDR1 SEHNR, CDR2 FQNEAQ (reference sequence). Here the CDR3 DNA reads TGTGCCAGCAGCTTAGAAAACGAGCAGTACTTC. It specifies CASSLENEQYF.

The rearrangement joins TRBV2 to TRBJ2-3; TRBD1 might be the D (6 bases). Germline V CDR1 and CDR2: SNHLY, FYNNEI. V was clipped by 1 base and J by 4 bases, with 12 bases between them. The CDR3 is 15 residues long. CDR3 sequence (DNA): TGTGCCAGCAGTGAAGTAGGGGGAAAGGCAGATACGCAGTATTTT. This encodes CASSEVGGKADTQYF.

The rearrangement joins TRBV18 to TRBJ2-5; 7 nucleotides align to TRBD1. V lost 3 bases to trimming and J lost 5 bases; unmatched junction nucleotides: 6. Germline V CDR1 and CDR2: KGHSH, LQKENI. The CDR3 length is 14 residues. CDR3 protein: CASSPLRTGETQYF. CDR3 DNA: TGTGCCAGCTCACCCCTCCGGACAGGCGAGACCCAGTACTTC.

This chain uses TRBV10-2 with TRBJ2-7; TRBD1 aligns across 10 bases. Germline values: CDR1 WSHSY, CDR2 SAAADI. After removal of 6 bases from V and 5 bases from J, the junction contained 10 bases not matched to a gene. There are 15 residues in the CDR3. CDR3 sequence: CASRGAGQGIHEQYF. DNA for the CDR3: TGCGCCAGCAGGGGTGCGGGACAGGGGATCCACGAGCAGTACTTC.

J is TRBJ2-1 and V is TRBV19; 13 bases line up with TRBD2. Germline CDR1 and CDR2: LNHDA and SQIVND (reference sequence). This CDR3 comprises 14 residues. V gave up 6 bases and J gave up 9 bases; unmatched junction bases: 5. CDR3 residues: CASRTSGRYSEQFF. The CDR3 nucleotides are TGTGCCAGTAGGACTAGCGGGAGGTATAGTGAGCAGTTCTTC.

The genes are TRBV7-2 and TRBJ1-4, with D unresolved. The CDR3 sequence is 15 residues long. Germline V gene sequence: CDR1 SGHTA, CDR2 FQGNSA. V dropped 2 bases and J dropped 3 bases, with 10 bases sitting between them. The CDR3 is CASSLISGANEKLFF. In nucleotides, the CDR3 is TGTGCCAGCAGCTTAATTTCGGGAGCTAATGAAAAACTGTTTTTT. Variable domain in full (rest from reference TRBV7-2 and TRBJ1-4): GAGVSQSPSNKVTEKGKDVELRCDPISGHTALYWYRQSLGQGLEFLIYFQGNSAPDKSGLPSDRFSAERTGGSVSTLTIQRTQQEDSAVYLCASSLISGANEKLFFGSGTQLSVL.

As to this clone: At one end, the junction sequence differs from germline, possibly due to a read error. CDR3 DNA: TGTGCCAGTAGTCAGTCCCTCGGCGCGGGAGGGGGATTCGAGATCTTC. Its translation is CASSQSLGAGGGFEIF. The genes are TRBV19 and TRBJ2-1, with TRBD2 matching over 9 bases. Germline V gene sequence: CDR1 LNHDA, CDR2 SQIVND (reference sequence). The CDR3 extends over 16 amino acids. Based on the CDR3 plus reference TRBV19 and TRBJ2-1, the full variable domain is DGGITQSPKYLFRKEGQNVTLSCEQNLNHDAMYWYRQDPGQGLRLIYYSQIVNDFQKGDIAEGYSVSREKKESFPLTVTSAQKNPTAFYLCASSQSLGAGGGFEIFGPGTRLTVL.

The V and J genes are TRBV7-2 and TRBJ2-7, with 9 positions matching TRBD1. The CDR3 covers 14 residues. V shed 3 bases and J 6 bases; nucleotides not matched to a gene: 6. Looked up from germline, CDR1 is SGHTA and CDR2 is FQGNSA. CDR3 sequence reads: CASSFSQGAGEQYF. CDR3 DNA: TGTGCCAGCAGCTTTTCACAGGGGGCCGGCGAGCAGTACTTC.

The chain is built from TRBV18 and TRBJ2-7; D might be TRBD2 (6 bases). Trimming left V 1 base short and J 1 base short, with 8 bases between. Germline assignment: CDR1 KGHSH and CDR2 LQKENI. CDR3 length equals 14 residues. CDR3: CASSPRGESYEQYF. The DNA of the CDR3 is TGTGCCAGCTCACCACGCGGGGAATCCTACGAGCAGTACTTC. Complete variable domain (other parts from reference TRBV18 and TRBJ2-7): NAGVMQNPRHLVRRRGQEARLRCSPMKGHSHVYWYRQLPEEGLKFMVYLQKENIIDESGMPKERFSAEFPKEGPSILRIQQVVRGDSAAYFCASSPRGESYEQYFGPGTRLTVT.

V and J are TRBV11-1 and TRBJ2-5; D gene unclear. The CDR3 is made up of 13 amino acids. V lost 3 bases and J lost 0, with 5 bases in between. Germline V gene sequence: CDR1 SGHAT, CDR2 FQDESV (reference sequence). CDR3: CASSFNHQETQYF. CDR3 nucleotide sequence: TGTGCCAGCAGCTTTAACCACCAAGAGACCCAGTACTTC.

The rearrangement uses TRBV7-2 and TRBJ2-7; TRBD2 matches 9 bases. Losses at the gene ends were 5 bases for V and 0 bases for J; bases not matched to a gene: 8. The CDR3 loop spans 16 amino acids. Germline V gene data show CDR1 as SGHTA and CDR2 as FQGNSA. CDR3 in amino acids: CASSARPSGASYEQYF. The DNA for the CDR3 is TGTGCCAGCAGCGCCCGTCCTAGCGGGGCCTCCTACGAGCAGTACTTC.